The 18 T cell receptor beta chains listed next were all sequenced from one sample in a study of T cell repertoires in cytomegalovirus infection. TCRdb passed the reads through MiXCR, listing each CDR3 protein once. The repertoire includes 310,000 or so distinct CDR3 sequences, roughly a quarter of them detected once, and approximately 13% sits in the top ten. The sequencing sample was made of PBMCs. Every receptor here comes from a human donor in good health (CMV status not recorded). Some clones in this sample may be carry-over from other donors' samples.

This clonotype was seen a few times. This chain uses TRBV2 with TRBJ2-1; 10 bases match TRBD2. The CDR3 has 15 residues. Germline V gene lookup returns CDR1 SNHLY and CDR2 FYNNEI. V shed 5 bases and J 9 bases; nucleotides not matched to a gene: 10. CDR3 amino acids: CASSRTSGLGSEQFF. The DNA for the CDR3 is TGTGCCAGCAGTCGGACTAGCGGTTTGGGGAGTGAGCAGTTCTTC.

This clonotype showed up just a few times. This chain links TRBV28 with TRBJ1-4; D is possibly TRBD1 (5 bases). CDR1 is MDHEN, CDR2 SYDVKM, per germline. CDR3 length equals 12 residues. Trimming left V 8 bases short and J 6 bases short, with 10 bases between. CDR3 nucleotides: TGTGCCAGCGGGACTACCCATGAAAAACTGTTTTTT. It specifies CASGTTHEKLFF.

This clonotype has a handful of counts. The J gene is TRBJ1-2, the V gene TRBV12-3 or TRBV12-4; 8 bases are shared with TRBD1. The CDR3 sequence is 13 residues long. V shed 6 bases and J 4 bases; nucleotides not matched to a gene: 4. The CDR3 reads CASRSTGGYGYTF. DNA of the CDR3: TGTGCCAGCAGGTCTACAGGGGGCTATGGCTACACCTTC.

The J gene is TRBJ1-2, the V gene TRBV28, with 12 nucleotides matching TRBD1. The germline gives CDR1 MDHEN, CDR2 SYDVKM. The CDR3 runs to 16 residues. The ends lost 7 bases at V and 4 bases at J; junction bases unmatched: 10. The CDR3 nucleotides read TGTGCCAGCACCCCCCCGGGGACAGGGGGCGCCTATGGCTACACCTTC. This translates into CASTPPGTGGAYGYTF.

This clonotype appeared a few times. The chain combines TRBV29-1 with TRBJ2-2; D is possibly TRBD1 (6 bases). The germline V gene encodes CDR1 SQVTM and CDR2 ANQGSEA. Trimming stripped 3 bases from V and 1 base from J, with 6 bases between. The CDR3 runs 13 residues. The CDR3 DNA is TGCAGCGTTGAGGGACAGAACACCGGGGAGCTGTTTTTT. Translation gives CSVEGQNTGELFF.

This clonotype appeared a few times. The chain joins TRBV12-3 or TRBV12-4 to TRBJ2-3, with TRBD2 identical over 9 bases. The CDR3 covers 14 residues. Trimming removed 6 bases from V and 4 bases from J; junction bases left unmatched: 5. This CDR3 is CASSLAGKSDTQYF. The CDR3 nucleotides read TGTGCCAGCAGCCTAGCGGGAAAATCAGATACGCAGTATTTT.

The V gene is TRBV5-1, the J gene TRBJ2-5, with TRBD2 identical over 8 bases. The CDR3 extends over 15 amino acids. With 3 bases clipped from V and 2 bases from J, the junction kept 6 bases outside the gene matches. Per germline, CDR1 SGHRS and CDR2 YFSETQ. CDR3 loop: CASSYGTRTQETQYF. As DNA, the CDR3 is TGCGCCAGCAGCTATGGGACTAGAACACAAGAGACCCAGTACTTC.

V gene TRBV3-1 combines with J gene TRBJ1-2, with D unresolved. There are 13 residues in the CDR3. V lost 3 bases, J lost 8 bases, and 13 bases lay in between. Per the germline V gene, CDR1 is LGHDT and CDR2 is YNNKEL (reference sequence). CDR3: CASSQGGLGGYTF. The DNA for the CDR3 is TGTGCCAGCAGCCAGGGCGGACTGGGAGGCTACACCTTC.

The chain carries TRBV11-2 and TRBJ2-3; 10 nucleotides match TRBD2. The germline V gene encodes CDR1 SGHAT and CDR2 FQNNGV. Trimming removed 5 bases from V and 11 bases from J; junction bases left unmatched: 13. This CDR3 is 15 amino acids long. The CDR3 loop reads CASSPGTSEHARQYF. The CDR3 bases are TGTGCCAGCAGCCCAGGGACTAGCGAACACGCTAGGCAGTATTTT.

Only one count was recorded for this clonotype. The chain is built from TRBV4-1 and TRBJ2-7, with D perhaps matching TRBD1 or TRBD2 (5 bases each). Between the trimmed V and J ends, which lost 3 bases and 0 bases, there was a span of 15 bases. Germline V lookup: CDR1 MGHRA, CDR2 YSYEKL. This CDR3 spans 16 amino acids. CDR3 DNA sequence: TGCGCCAGCAGCCATAGCGAAAAAACAGGCTCCTACGAGCAGTACTTC. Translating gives CASSHSEKTGSYEQYF.

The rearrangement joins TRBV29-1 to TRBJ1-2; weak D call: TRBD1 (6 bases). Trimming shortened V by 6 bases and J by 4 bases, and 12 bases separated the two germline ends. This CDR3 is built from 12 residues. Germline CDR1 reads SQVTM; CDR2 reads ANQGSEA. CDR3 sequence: CSVDRDTYGYTF. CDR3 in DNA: TGCAGCGTCGACCGGGACACCTATGGCTACACCTTC.

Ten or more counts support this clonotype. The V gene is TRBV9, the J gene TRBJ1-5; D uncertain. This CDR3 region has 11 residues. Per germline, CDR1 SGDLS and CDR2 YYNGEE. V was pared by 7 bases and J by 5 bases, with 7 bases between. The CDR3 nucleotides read TGTGCCAGCGGCGAACATCAGCCCCAGCATTTT. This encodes CASGEHQPQHF.

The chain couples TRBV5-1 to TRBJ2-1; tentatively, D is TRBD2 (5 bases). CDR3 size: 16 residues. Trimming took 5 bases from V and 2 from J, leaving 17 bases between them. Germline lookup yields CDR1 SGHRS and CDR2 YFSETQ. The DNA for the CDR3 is TGCGCCAGCAGTCGTCCCCAGGACGGGGCCTACAATGAGCAGTTCTTC. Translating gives CASSRPQDGAYNEQFF.

The CDR3 DNA is TGCAGCGCAGTACAGGGGGTTTGGGCTGAAAAACTGTTTTTT. Its protein is CSAVQGVWAEKLFF. The rearrangement uses TRBV29-1 and TRBJ1-4, with 8 bases fitting TRBD1. Trimming at V came to 7 bases and at J to 7 bases, leaving 11 bases not matched to a gene. The CDR3 loop spans 14 amino acids. Germline CDR1 SQVTM, CDR2 ANQGSEA.

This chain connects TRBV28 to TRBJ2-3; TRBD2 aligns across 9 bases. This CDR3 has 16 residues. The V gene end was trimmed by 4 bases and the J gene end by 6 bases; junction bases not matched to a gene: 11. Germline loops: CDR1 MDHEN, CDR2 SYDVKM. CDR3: CASSSPGGGAVDTQYF. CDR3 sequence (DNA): TGTGCCAGCAGTTCCCCGGGCGGGGGGGCCGTGGATACGCAGTATTTT.

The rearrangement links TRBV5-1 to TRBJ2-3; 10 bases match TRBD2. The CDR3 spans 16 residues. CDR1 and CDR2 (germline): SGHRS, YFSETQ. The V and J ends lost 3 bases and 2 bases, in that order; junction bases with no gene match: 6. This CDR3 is CASSSGLARNTDTQYF. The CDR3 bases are TGCGCCAGCAGCTCGGGACTAGCGAGGAACACAGATACGCAGTATTTT.

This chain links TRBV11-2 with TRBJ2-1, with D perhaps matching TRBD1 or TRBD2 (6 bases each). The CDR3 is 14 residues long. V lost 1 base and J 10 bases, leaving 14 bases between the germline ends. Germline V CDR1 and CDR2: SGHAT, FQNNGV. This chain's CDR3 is CASSLGMGGEEQFF. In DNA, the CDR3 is TGTGCCAGCAGCTTAGGTATGGGGGGCGAGGAGCAGTTCTTC.

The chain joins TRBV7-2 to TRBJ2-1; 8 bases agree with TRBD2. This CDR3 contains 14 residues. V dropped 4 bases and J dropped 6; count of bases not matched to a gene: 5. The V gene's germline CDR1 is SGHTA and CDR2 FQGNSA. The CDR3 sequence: CASSSRLAFNEQFF. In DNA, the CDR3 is TGTGCCAGCAGCTCGAGACTAGCGTTCAATGAGCAGTTCTTC. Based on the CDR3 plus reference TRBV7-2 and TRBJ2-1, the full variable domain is GAGVSQSPSNKVTEKGKDVELRCDPISGHTALYWYRQSLGQGLEFLIYFQGNSAPDKSGLPSDRFSAERTGGSVSTLTIQRTQQEDSAVYLCASSSRLAFNEQFFGPGTRLTVL.